A single TCR beta chain is shown here with its context. The sample is drawn from a study of CD8 T cells in Susac syndrome. From germline, CDR1 is SGHRS and CDR2 YFSETQ. This CDR3 spans 12 amino acids. Trimming removed 4 bases from V and 5 bases from J, with 9 bases in between. Reverse transcription of about 0.5 to 1 ug RNA was carried out with random hexamers. TCRdb reanalysed the immunoSEQ multiplex PCR reads using MiXCR and keeps one entry per CDR3 protein. The repertoire holds around 130,000 distinct CDR3 sequences, approximately 94% seen once, with over 0.1% in the top ten. This TCR derives from a human donor with multiple sclerosis. The V and J genes are TRBV5-1 and TRBJ1-1; tentative D call: TRBD1 (5 bases). Sequenced sample: CD4+ T cells from PBMCs. CDR3 sequence reads: CASSPRGTEAFF. The CDR3 nucleotides are TGCGCCAGCAGCCCAAGGGGTACTGAAGCTTTCTTT.